What follows describes a single T cell receptor (beta chain). CD8+ and CD4+ blood T cells underwent TCR beta sequencing. The authors negatively isolated CD8+ and CD4+ T cells and FACS-enriched TEMRA cells. This specimen belongs to a study of CD8 T cells in Susac syndrome. The authors reverse transcribed about 0.5 to 1 ug RNA with random hexamers. The CDR3 of TCR beta was amplified by immunoSEQ multiplex PCR across 54 Vbeta and 13 Jbeta. TCRdb ran MiXCR on the immunoSEQ multiplex PCR reads and lists one entry per CDR3 protein. The data show a few hundred thousand distinct CDR3 sequences, 85% seen once. The CDR3 runs 15 residues. Trimming removed 5 bases from V and 2 bases from J, with 13 bases in between. The germline V gene has CDR1 SEHNR and CDR2 FQNEAQ (reference sequence).

The V call is TRBV7-9, the J call TRBJ1-5; D might be TRBD1 (5 bases). The sample was CD8+ T cells from PBMCs. The sequence was collected from a human donor with multiple sclerosis. The chain's CDR3 is CASSHGLGGNQPQHF. Written as DNA, the CDR3 is TGTGCCAGCAGCCATGGCCTGGGGGGCAATCAGCCCCAGCATTTT.